This T cell receptor (beta chain) was sequenced in a study of T cell responses to AZD1222 COVID-19 vaccine. Study-wide context: Researchers grouped second doses given at about 4 or about 12 weeks into one pool.

As concerns this clone: What it recognizes is unknown.

Trimming took off 1 base at V and 0 bases at J, with 11 bases between the two ends. Germline CDR1 is SQVTM and CDR2 is ANQGSEA. CDR3 length: 15 amino acids. Assay: immunoSEQ multiplex PCR; the TCRdb copy retains only in-frame clones and omits some. The sample has about 130,000 clones, about 89% seen once. Whole-study results and caveats: Targets within unmutated variant regions were reportedly found for nearly half of spike-specific TCRs. White British ancestry dominated among donors, who included more females, and clonal diversity was possibly underestimated.

This clonotype originated in an adult in good health. Sequencing used peripheral blood, obtained on day 0 of AZD1222 vaccination. The chain carries TRBV29-1 and TRBJ2-3, with a tentative D call TRBD1 (6 bases). The CDR3 DNA reads TGCAGCGTTGAAGGGACAGCCGAGAGCACAGATACGCAGTATTTT. It yields the protein CSVEGTAESTDTQYF.